Listed below are T cell receptor beta chains from one sample, sequenced in a study of post-analysis software for immune sequencing data. One entry per CDR3 protein, called by TCRdb with MiXCR from the PCR reads. The table records approximately 770,000 distinct CDR3 sequences, about 45% of them present only once. The sequencing sample was made of blood. The receptors stem from a girl between 10 and 17 years old with multiple sclerosis. The CDR3 runs from the conserved cysteine through the conserved F or W. Each record gives: J gene, V gene, D gene, clone size, CDR3 DNA, CDR3 protein. D genes are given only for firm matches. Size is stated for part of the rows, as once, few or many counts, or as a class when the clone is expanded.

TRBJ1-2,TRBV6-5,TRBD1,few,TGTGCCAGCAGGAGAGCCGACAGGGGAATTGACTATGGCTACACCTTC,CASRRADRGIDYGYTF
TRBJ2-3,TRBV27,TRBD2,-,TGTGCCAGCACCCCTCTAGCGGGAGGGCCGGGCACAGATACGCAGTATTTT,CASTPLAGGPGTDTQYF
TRBJ2-3,TRBV7-2,-,-,TGTGCCAGCAGCTGGGGACGCCAGGATACGCAGTATTTT,CASSWGRQDTQYF
TRBJ2-5,TRBV27,-,-,TGTGCCAGCAGTTTTCTAGACAGTCAAGAGACCCAGTACTTC,CASSFLDSQETQYF
TRBJ2-5,TRBV14,TRBD1,few,TGTGCCAGCAGCCAAGAGTCAGGGGGCTTGGAGACCCAGTACTTC,CASSQESGGLETQYF
TRBJ1-2,TRBV3-1,-,-,TGTGCCAGCAGCCAAGATGAACTGAGACCAGCCTACTATGGCTACACCTTC,CASSQDELRPAYYGYTF
TRBJ2-5,TRBV7-2,-,-,TGTGCCAGCAGCGTAGGGGTTAACAAAGAGACCCAGTACTTC,CASSVGVNKETQYF
TRBJ1-1,TRBV19,-,-,TGTGCCAGTAGTACAGTACGGAACACTGAAGCTTTCTTT,CASSTVRNTEAFF
TRBJ2-3,TRBV6-6,-,-,TGTGCCGGCCGGGGGTCGTCAGATACGCAGTATTTT,CAGRGSSDTQYF
TRBJ1-2,TRBV27,-,-,TGTGCCAGCAGCGATAGGGGCTCTGGCTACACCTTC,CASSDRGSGYTF
TRBJ2-1,TRBV4-1,-,few,TGCGCCAGCAGCCAAGAACGTGGGCTAGTAACCTACAATGAGCAGTTCTTC,CASSQERGLVTYNEQFF
TRBJ1-6,TRBV3-1,-,-,TGTGCCAGCAGCCAACAGGCGCATAATTCACCCCTCCACTTT,CASSQQAHNSPLHF
TRBJ2-3,TRBV12-3/TRBV12-4,-,-,TGTGTCAGCAGTTTATCAGGGCTCACAGATACGCAGTATTTT,CVSSLSGLTDTQYF
TRBJ2-1,TRBV6-5,-,-,TGTGCCAGCAGTTATAGGGGAGGGCAGTTCTTC,CASSYRGGQFF
TRBJ2-5,TRBV7-2,-,few,TGTGCCAGCAGCTTAGCCCGGCTACAAGAGACCCAGTACTTC,CASSLARLQETQYF
TRBJ2-3,TRBV10-3,TRBD1,-,TGTGCCATCAGGGAGGGACAGGACACAGATACGCAGTATTTT,CAIREGQDTDTQYF
TRBJ2-5,TRBV18,-,few,TGTGCCAGCCTGCGGGGAGAGACCCAGTACTTC,CASLRGETQYF
TRBJ2-3,TRBV10-3,-,few,TGTGCCATCCGGACGGTGAGAGCTAGCACAGATACGCAGTATTTT,CAIRTVRASTDTQYF
TRBJ1-2,TRBV30,-,-,TGTGCCTGGAGGGTCCAGCCGGGGAGAGGCTATGGCTACACCTTC,CAWRVQPGRGYGYTF
TRBJ2-4,TRBV20-1,-,few,TGCAGTGCTGCTAGACTTACAAAAAACATTCAGTACTTC,CSAARLTKNIQYF
TRBJ2-1,TRBV29-1,TRBD1,-,TGCAGCGTTGACAGGGGGTCTGGGAATGAGCAGTTCTTC,CSVDRGSGNEQFF
TRBJ2-1,TRBV20-1,-,-,TGCAGTGCTAGCTCCCACTCCTACAATGAGCAGTTCTTC,CSASSHSYNEQFF
TRBJ1-4,TRBV12-3/TRBV12-4,-,-,TGTGCCAGCGGGGGGAATGAAAAACTGTTTTTT,CASGGNEKLFF
TRBJ1-2,TRBV28,TRBD1,few,TGTGCCAGCAGTTCTGGACAGGGGGTTCATGATGGCTACACCTTC,CASSSGQGVHDGYTF
TRBJ2-5,TRBV20-1,-,once,TGCAGTGCGGGCACAACGGGGCCAGAGACCCAGTACTTC,CSAGTTGPETQYF
TRBJ2-7,TRBV5-6,-,few,TGTGCCAGCAGCGGTGGACAGTTTCTTTCAACCTACGAGCAGTACTTC,CASSGGQFLSTYEQYF
TRBJ2-4,TRBV29-1,TRBD2,-,TGCAGCGTTGAAGTCTCGGGGGGGCAGTACTTC,CSVEVSGGQYF
TRBJ2-5,TRBV20-1,TRBD2,-,TGCAGTGCTAGAGAAAGCGGGAGAGAGACCCAGTACTTC,CSARESGRETQYF
TRBJ2-1,TRBV11-2,TRBD2,-,TGTGCCAGCAGCCCAGGGGGGCCTAGCGGGAGGGCCTTCAATGAGCAGTTCTTC,CASSPGGPSGRAFNEQFF
TRBJ2-7,TRBV3-1,-,few,TGTGCCAGCAGCCAAGATTGGCCCTTGAGCTCCTACGAGCAGTACTTC,CASSQDWPLSSYEQYF
TRBJ2-5,TRBV28,TRBD2,few,TGTGCCAGTAGCGGGGTCCAAGAGACCCAGTACTTC,CASSGVQETQYF
TRBJ2-3,TRBV7-9,TRBD2,-,TGTGCCAGCAGCCATGGGACTAGCGAGAGTACGCAGTATTTT,CASSHGTSESTQYF
TRBJ2-3,TRBV30,-,-,TGTGCCTGGACTAGCGGCACAGATACGCAGTATTTT,CAWTSGTDTQYF
TRBJ1-6,TRBV12-3/TRBV12-4,TRBD1,-,TGTGCCAGCAGTCCCAAGGGACAGGGAGCAAGCTCCTATAATTCACCCCTCCACTTT,CASSPKGQGASSYNSPLHF
TRBJ2-7,TRBV20-1,-,many,TGCAGTGCTAGGGAAGGGGCCTACGAGCAGTACTTC,CSAREGAYEQYF
TRBJ1-4,TRBV6-5,-,-,TGTGCCAGCAGCAATGCAGGGACCGGGGGGAAACTGTTTTTT,CASSNAGTGGKLFF
TRBJ1-1,TRBV19,-,-,TGTGCCAGTAGTATAGCAGCTACCACTGAAGCTTTCTTT,CASSIAATTEAFF
TRBJ2-3,TRBV20-1,TRBD1,once,TGCAGTGCCCCTGGACAGGTTTCAGATACGCAGTATTTT,CSAPGQVSDTQYF
TRBJ1-1,TRBV6-5,-,-,TGTGCCAGCAGTTACACTAGCCACATGATGAACACTGAAGCTTTCTTT,CASSYTSHMMNTEAFF
TRBJ2-3,TRBV5-6,TRBD2,few,TGTGCCAGCAGCACACTAGCGGGAGGAAGAGATACGCAGTATTTT,CASSTLAGGRDTQYF
TRBJ2-7,TRBV12-3/TRBV12-4,-,-,TGTGCCAGCAGACCCGGACTAAGCCGCTCCTACGAGCAGTACTTC,CASRPGLSRSYEQYF
TRBJ2-1,TRBV28,TRBD2,-,TGTGCCAGCAGAAGGACTAGCGGGAGGGCCCCCTACAATGAGCAGTTCTTC,CASRRTSGRAPYNEQFF
TRBJ1-4,TRBV5-6,-,few,TGTGCCAGCAGCTTGAGAGGAAGGTTGTTTATAACGGCTAATGAAAAACTGTTTTTT,CASSLRGRLFITANEKLFF
TRBJ2-1,TRBV3-1,-,-,TGTGCCAGCAGCCAAGATTCGGATGATGAGCAGTTCTTC,CASSQDSDDEQFF
TRBJ2-3,TRBV12-3/TRBV12-4,TRBD2,-,TGTGCCAGCAGTGTCGACAGCGGGGAGAGCACAGATACGCAGTATTTT,CASSVDSGESTDTQYF
TRBJ1-1,TRBV5-1,-,-,TGCGCCAGCAGCTTGAAATCCGGGGGTCGGACTGAAGCTTTCTTT,CASSLKSGGRTEAFF